This T cell receptor (beta chain) is drawn from a study of blood T cell repertoires in COVID-19. Study as a whole: PBMCs, B-cell-depleted T cells, or T cells provided the cDNA or gDNA that made up the material.

Per the germline V gene, CDR1 is SQVTM and CDR2 is ANQGSEA. V shed 4 bases and J 3 bases; nucleotides not matched to a gene: 3. This CDR3 has 13 amino acids. This clone has only a few counts. The data were produced by immunoSEQ multiplex PCR, yet TCRdb's version contains in-frame clones alone and is incomplete. The data contain some 150,000 clones, over 75% of them singletons. Sequencing input: peripheral blood. This sequence was found in a human donor in a cohort sampled during active COVID-19. The V gene is TRBV29-1, the J gene TRBJ1-1; 9 bases fit TRBD1. This CDR3 is CSVAGTGYTEAFF. CDR3 bases: TGCAGCGTTGCCGGGACAGGGTACACTGAAGCTTTCTTT.